A single sample gave rise to the 20 T cell receptor beta chains below, sequenced in a study of T cell responses to AZD1222 COVID-19 vaccine (dated by TCRdb to the early 2020s). The method behind the library was the immunoSEQ multiplex PCR assay. TCRdb holds this immuneACCESS table with in-frame rearrangements only. Some clones are missing; in checked studies, unresolved V genes explain under half, and the rest has no known cause. For this sample the table gives about 130,000 clones, of which about 89% were detected only once. Of the sample, about 9.9% is held by the ten largest clones. In the paper's terms, the time point label means: about 28 days (+/-7) after the second vaccine dose. This specimen was peripheral blood, taken 28 days after the second AZD1222 dose. The receptors shown here come from an adult who received the AZD1222 COVID-19 vaccine.

The rearrangement joins TRBV7-8 to TRBJ1-1, with no clear D. Germline assignment: CDR1 SGHVS and CDR2 FQNEAQ. V was trimmed by 2 bases and J by 4 bases, leaving 11 bases between them. The CDR3 consists of 14 residues. CDR3 DNA: TGTGCCAGCAGCTTAAAATCCGGCCTCACTGAAGCTTTCTTT. This gives the protein CASSLKSGLTEAFF. The entire variable domain, with the rest obtained from reference TRBV7-8 and TRBJ1-1, is as follows: GAGVSQSPRYKVAKRGQDVALRCDPISGHVSLFWYQQALGQGPEFLTYFQNEAQLDKSGLPSDRFFAERPEGSVSTLKIQRTQQEDSAVYLCASSLKSGLTEAFFGQGTRLTVV.

This clone was detected only a few times. V gene TRBV4-1 combines with J gene TRBJ2-5; 7 nucleotides match TRBD2. The CDR3 length is 17 residues. CDR1 is MGHRA, CDR2 YSYEKL, per germline. V trimming: 1 base; J trimming: 5 bases; junction bases outside the gene matches: 13. The CDR3: CASSQVAQRGGRETQYF. The CDR3 DNA sequence: TGCGCCAGCAGCCAAGTTGCCCAGCGGGGTGGTCGCGAGACCCAGTACTTC.

V usage is TRBV4-3 and J usage is TRBJ1-2; tentatively, D is TRBD1 (6 bases). Germline-derived CDR1 and CDR2 are LGHNA and YSLEER. Trimming shortened V by 0 bases and J by 11 bases, and 13 bases separated the two germline ends. The CDR3 runs to 13 residues. The chain's CDR3 is CASSQDQQGRYTF. The CDR3 nucleotides are TGCGCCAGCAGCCAAGATCAACAGGGAAGATACACCTTC.

The J gene is TRBJ1-5, the V gene TRBV14; D is ambiguous. This CDR3 region has 13 residues. Per germline, CDR1 SGHDN and CDR2 FVKESK. With 1 base removed from V and 3 bases from J, the gap between germline ends came to 4 bases. In DNA form, the CDR3 reads TGTGCCAGCAGCCAAGGGCACAATCAGCCCCAGCATTTT. It specifies CASSQGHNQPQHF.

The chain combines TRBV5-6 with TRBJ2-1, with no clear D. Germline V lookup: CDR1 SGHDT, CDR2 YYEEEE. Trimming took off 0 bases at V and 5 bases at J, with 6 bases between the two ends. The CDR3 is made up of 13 amino acids. The DNA of the CDR3 is TGTGCCAGCAGCTTGGGGCCGAACAATGAGCAGTTCTTC. It specifies CASSLGPNNEQFF. The full variable domain, its missing parts supplied by reference TRBV5-6 and TRBJ2-1, is DAGVTQSPTHLIKTRGQQVTLRCSPKSGHDTVSWYQQALGQGPQFIFQYYEEEERQRGNFPDRFSGHQFPNYSSELNVNALLLGDSALYLCASSLGPNNEQFFGPGTRLTVL.

The chain uses TRBV5-1 and TRBJ2-7; TRBD1 aligns across 7 bases. The germline V gene has CDR1 SGHRS and CDR2 YFSETQ. V was pared by 0 bases and J by 6 bases, with 9 bases of the junction left unmatched. The CDR3 loop spans 15 amino acids. The CDR3, as DNA: TGCGCCAGCAGCTTGGAGGGGGCGCTTTTCGGCGAGCAGTACTTC. Its protein product is CASSLEGALFGEQYF.

This chain links TRBV4-2 with TRBJ1-1; D not certain. Trimming pared 2 bases from V and 11 bases from J, leaving 12 bases between. Germline-derived CDR1 and CDR2 are LGHNA and YNFKEQ. The CDR3 totals 12 residues. DNA for the CDR3: TGTGCCAGCAGCCAATCGGCGGGAGAGGCTTTCTTT. It is translated as CASSQSAGEAFF.

The CDR3 loop is CASSNPDRDYGYTF. DNA for the CDR3: TGTGCCAGCAGTAACCCCGACAGAGACTATGGCTACACCTTC. The V call is TRBV27, the J call TRBJ1-2, with D possibly being TRBD1 (5 bases). The V gene's germline CDR1 is MNHEY and CDR2 SMNVEV (reference sequence). Trimming took off 5 bases at V and 3 bases at J, with 13 bases between the two ends. CDR3 length equals 14 residues.

The chain links TRBV6-5 to TRBJ2-3, with TRBD2 identical over 8 bases. There are 14 residues in the CDR3. Germline CDR1 and CDR2: MNHEY and SVGAGI. Trimming removed 7 bases from V and 4 bases from J; junction bases left unmatched: 7. This chain's CDR3 is CASTVAGIADTQYF. For the CDR3, the DNA is TGTGCCAGCACCGTAGCGGGAATTGCAGATACGCAGTATTTT.

The chain uses TRBV19 and TRBJ2-1; TRBD2 aligns across 8 bases. This CDR3 has 15 residues. Unmatched junction bases numbered 13, after V lost 6 bases and J lost 9 bases. Germline lookup yields CDR1 LNHDA and CDR2 SQIVND (reference sequence). The CDR3 DNA reads as TGTGCCAGTAGGGACGGGACTAGGATCACTGCTGAGCAGTTCTTC. It is translated as CASRDGTRITAEQFF.

This chain joins TRBV7-9 and TRBJ2-5; TRBD2 aligns across 9 bases. After removal of 2 bases from V and 5 bases from J, the junction contained 6 bases not matched to a gene. The CDR3 extends over 15 amino acids. Per the germline V gene, CDR1 is SEHNR and CDR2 is FQNEAQ (reference sequence). The CDR3 reads CASSLYYTSGETQYF. In nucleotides, the CDR3 is TGTGCCAGCAGCTTATATTACACTAGCGGGGAGACCCAGTACTTC.

The genes are TRBV5-8 and TRBJ2-7; 11 nucleotides align to TRBD1. J was trimmed by 2 bases and V by 5 bases; bases with no gene match: 9. Germline lookup yields CDR1 SGHTS and CDR2 YDEGEE. This CDR3 comprises 16 residues. CDR3 coding DNA: TGTGCCAGCAGTGTACCGGGGACAGGGGGTACCTACGAGCAGTACTTC. This translates into CASSVPGTGGTYEQYF.

The rearrangement links TRBV5-1 to TRBJ1-1; possibly TRBD1 for D (5 bases). Deletions cut 0 bases from V and 7 bases from J, with 13 bases between. Germline V CDR1 and CDR2: SGHRS, YFSETQ. The CDR3 has 14 amino acids. The CDR3 spells CASSLGPGQDEAFF. DNA of the CDR3: TGCGCCAGCAGCTTGGGACCGGGGCAGGATGAAGCTTTCTTT.

The rearrangement uses TRBV20-1 and TRBJ1-5, with D hard to call. V was clipped by 5 bases and J by 4 bases, with 3 bases between them. CDR3 length: 10 amino acids. Germline assignment: CDR1 DFQATT and CDR2 SNEGSKA (reference sequence). As DNA, the CDR3 is TGCAGTGCTGGAAATCAGCCCCAGCATTTT. It encodes CSAGNQPQHF.

As DNA, the CDR3 is TGTGCCAGCAGGATACTAGCGGGGGGGACAGAGACCCAGTACTTC. Translation: CASRILAGGTETQYF. The V gene is TRBV2, the J gene TRBJ2-5, with 13 positions matching TRBD2. V was pared by 6 bases and J by 4 bases, with 5 bases of the junction left unmatched. The CDR3 sequence is 15 residues long. The germline V gene encodes CDR1 SNHLY and CDR2 FYNNEI.

The chain uses TRBV6-2 or TRBV6-3 and TRBJ1-5, with no clear D. The V gene's germline CDR1 is MNHEY and CDR2 SVGEGT. This CDR3 is 14 amino acids long. V gave up 4 bases and J gave up 4 bases, with 11 bases separating them. As DNA, the CDR3 is TGTGCCAGCAGTTGGAATTGGGTAAATCAGCCCCAGCATTTT. Amino acid sequence: CASSWNWVNQPQHF.

CDR3: CSVGPQETQYF. Written as DNA, the CDR3 is TGCAGCGTGGGCCCACAAGAGACCCAGTACTTC. The rearrangement links TRBV29-1 to TRBJ2-5, with D uncertain. Germline values: CDR1 SQVTM, CDR2 ANQGSEA. V shed 6 bases and J shed 2 bases, with 7 bases lying between them. The CDR3 has 11 amino acids.

The chain is built from TRBV14 and TRBJ1-6; D might be TRBD1 (5 bases). The CDR3 extends over 13 amino acids. Trimming shortened V by 4 bases and J by 7 bases, and 8 bases separated the two germline ends. CDR1 and CDR2 from the germline V gene are SGHDN and FVKESK. CDR3: CASSPGGNSPLHF. CDR3 DNA sequence: TGTGCCAGCAGCCCGGGGGGGAATTCACCCCTCCACTTT.

The V and J genes are TRBV25-1 and TRBJ2-2; TRBD1 agrees at 12 bases. CDR3 size: 18 residues. The germline CDR1 and CDR2 sequences are MGHDK and SYGVNS. The trim removed 2 bases at V and 5 bases at J, leaving 9 bases unmatched. CDR3 protein: CASSEAPGQGARTGELFF. DNA of the CDR3: TGTGCCAGCAGTGAAGCCCCGGGACAGGGGGCTAGAACCGGGGAGCTGTTTTTT.

The CDR3 spells CASSEQGGRETQYF. As DNA, the CDR3 is TGTGCCAGCAGTGAACAGGGGGGGAGGGAGACCCAGTACTTC. The chain employs TRBV25-1 and TRBJ2-5; D tentatively fits TRBD1 or TRBD2 (7 bases each). V was cut by 2 bases and J by 5 bases, with 12 bases left in between. CDR3 length: 14 amino acids. Germline CDR1 and CDR2: MGHDK and SYGVNS.